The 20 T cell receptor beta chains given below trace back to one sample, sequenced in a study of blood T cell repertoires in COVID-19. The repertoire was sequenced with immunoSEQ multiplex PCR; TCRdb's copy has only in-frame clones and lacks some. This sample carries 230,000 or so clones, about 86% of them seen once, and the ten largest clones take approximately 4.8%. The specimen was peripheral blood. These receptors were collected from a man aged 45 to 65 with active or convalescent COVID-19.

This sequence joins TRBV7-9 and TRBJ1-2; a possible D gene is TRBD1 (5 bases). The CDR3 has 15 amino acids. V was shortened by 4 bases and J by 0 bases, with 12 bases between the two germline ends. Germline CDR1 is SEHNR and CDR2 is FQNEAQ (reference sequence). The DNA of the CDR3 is TGTGCCAGCAGCTCGCTGGGACTGACTAACTATGGCTACACCTTC. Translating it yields CASSSLGLTNYGYTF.

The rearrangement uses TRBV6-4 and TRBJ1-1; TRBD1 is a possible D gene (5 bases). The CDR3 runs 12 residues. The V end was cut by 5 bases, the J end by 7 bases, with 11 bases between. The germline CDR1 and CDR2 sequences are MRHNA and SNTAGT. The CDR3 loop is CASSSLGGEAFF. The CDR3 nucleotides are TGTGCCAGCAGTTCTCTGGGGGGTGAAGCTTTCTTT.

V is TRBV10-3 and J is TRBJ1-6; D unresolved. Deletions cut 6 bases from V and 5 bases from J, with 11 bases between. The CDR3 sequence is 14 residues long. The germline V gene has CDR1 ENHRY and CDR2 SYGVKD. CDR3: CAIRGGSDNSPLHF. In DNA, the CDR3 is TGTGCCATCAGGGGAGGCAGTGATAATTCACCCCTCCACTTT.

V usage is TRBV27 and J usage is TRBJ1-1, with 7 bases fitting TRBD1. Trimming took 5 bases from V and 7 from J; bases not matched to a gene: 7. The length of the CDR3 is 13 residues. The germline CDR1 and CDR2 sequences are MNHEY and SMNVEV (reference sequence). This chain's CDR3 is CASSPRQGGEAFF. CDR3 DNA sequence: TGTGCCAGCAGTCCCCGACAGGGAGGTGAAGCTTTCTTT.

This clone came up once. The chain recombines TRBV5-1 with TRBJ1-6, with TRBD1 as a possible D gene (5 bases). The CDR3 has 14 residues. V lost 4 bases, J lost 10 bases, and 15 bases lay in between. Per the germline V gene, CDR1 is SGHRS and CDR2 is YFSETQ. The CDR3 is CASSPDGGDSPLHF. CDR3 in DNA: TGCGCCAGCAGCCCGGATGGGGGGGACTCACCCCTCCACTTT.

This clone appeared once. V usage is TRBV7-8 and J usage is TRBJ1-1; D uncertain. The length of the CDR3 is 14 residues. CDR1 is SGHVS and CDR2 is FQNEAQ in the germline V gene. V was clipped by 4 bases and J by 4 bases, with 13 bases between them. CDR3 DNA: TGTGCCAGCAGCTCCCCCCAGCGCGGCACTGAAGCTTTCTTT. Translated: CASSSPQRGTEAFF.

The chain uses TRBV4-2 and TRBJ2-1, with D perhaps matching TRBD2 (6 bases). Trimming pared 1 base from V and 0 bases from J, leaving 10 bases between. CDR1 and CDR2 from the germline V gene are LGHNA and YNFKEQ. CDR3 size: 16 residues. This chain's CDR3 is CASSQAGVNSYNEQFF. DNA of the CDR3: TGTGCCAGCAGCCAAGCGGGGGTGAACTCCTACAATGAGCAGTTCTTC.

The CDR3 loop is CAWSKGRGPQHF. CDR3 in DNA: TGTGCCTGGAGCAAAGGACGGGGGCCCCAGCATTTT. This chain connects TRBV30 to TRBJ1-5; the D is unclear. V lost 3 bases and J lost 9, with 12 bases in between. The CDR3 is 12 residues long. Germline lookup yields CDR1 GTSNPN and CDR2 SVGIG (reference sequence). The entire variable domain, with the rest obtained from reference TRBV30 and TRBJ1-5, is as follows: SQTIHQWPATLVQPVGSPLSLECTVEGTSNPNLYWYRQAAGRGLQLLFYSVGIGQISSEVPQNLSASRPQDRQFILSSKKLLLSDSGFYLCAWSKGRGPQHFGDGTRLSIL.

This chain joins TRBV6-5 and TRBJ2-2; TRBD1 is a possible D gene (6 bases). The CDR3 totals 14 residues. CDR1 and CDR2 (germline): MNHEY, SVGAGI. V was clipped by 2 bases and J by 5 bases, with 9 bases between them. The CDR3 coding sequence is TGTGCCAGCAGTTACAAGGGGGATACCGGGGAGCTGTTTTTT. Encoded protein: CASSYKGDTGELFF.

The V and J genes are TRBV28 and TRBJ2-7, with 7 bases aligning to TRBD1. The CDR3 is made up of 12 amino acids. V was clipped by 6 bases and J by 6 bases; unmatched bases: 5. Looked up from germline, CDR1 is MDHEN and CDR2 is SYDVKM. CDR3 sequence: CASRLPGGEQYF. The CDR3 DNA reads TGTGCCAGCAGACTACCAGGGGGCGAGCAGTACTTC.

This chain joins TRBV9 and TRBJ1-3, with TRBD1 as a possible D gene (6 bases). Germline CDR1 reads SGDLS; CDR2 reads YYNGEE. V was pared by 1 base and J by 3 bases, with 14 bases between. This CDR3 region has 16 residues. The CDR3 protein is CASSVKPRDIGNTIYF. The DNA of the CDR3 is TGTGCCAGCAGCGTAAAGCCTAGGGACATTGGAAACACCATATATTTT.

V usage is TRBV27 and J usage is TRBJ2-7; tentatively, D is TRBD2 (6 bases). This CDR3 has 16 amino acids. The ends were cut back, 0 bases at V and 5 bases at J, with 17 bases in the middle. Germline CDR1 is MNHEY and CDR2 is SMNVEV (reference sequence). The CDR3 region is CASSLSGTSFFHEQYF. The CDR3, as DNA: TGTGCCAGCAGTTTATCAGGAACTAGCTTTTTCCACGAGCAGTACTTC.

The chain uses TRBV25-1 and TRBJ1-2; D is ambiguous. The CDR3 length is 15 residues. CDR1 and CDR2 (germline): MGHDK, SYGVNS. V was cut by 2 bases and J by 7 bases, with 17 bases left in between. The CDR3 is CASSEIDVAISGYTF. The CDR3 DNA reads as TGTGCCAGCAGTGAAATCGATGTGGCAATCTCTGGCTACACCTTC.

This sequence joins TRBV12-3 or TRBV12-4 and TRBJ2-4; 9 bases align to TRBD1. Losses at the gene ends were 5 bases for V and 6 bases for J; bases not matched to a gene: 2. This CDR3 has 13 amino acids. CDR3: CASSGQGTNIQYF. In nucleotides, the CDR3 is TGTGCCAGCAGTGGACAGGGGACAAACATTCAGTACTTC.

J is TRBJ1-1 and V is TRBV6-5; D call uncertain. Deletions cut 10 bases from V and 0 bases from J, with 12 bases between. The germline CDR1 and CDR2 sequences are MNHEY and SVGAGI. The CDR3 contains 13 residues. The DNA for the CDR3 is TGTGCCACCTCGGAGCTACTGAACACTGAAGCTTTCTTT. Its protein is CATSELLNTEAFF.

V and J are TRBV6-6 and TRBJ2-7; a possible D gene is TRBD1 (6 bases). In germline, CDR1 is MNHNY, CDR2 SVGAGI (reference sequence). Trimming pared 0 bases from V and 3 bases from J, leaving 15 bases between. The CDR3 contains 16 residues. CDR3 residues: CASSYSRQATLYEQYF. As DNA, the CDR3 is TGTGCCAGCAGTTACTCGAGACAGGCCACCCTCTACGAGCAGTACTTC.

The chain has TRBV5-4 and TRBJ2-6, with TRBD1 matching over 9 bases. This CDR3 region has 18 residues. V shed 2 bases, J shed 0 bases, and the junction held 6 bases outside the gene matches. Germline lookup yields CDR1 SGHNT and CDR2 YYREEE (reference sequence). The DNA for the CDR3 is TGTGCCAGCAGCTTTACAGGGGGCGCCAACTCTGGGGCCAACGTCCTGACTTTC. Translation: CASSFTGGANSGANVLTF.

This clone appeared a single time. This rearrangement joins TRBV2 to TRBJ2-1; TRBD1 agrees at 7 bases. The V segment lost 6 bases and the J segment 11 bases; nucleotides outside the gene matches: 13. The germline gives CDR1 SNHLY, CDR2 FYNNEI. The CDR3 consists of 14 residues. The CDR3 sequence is CASRDTATGVKQFF. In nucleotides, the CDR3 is TGTGCCAGCAGGGATACAGCCACAGGGGTTAAGCAGTTCTTC.

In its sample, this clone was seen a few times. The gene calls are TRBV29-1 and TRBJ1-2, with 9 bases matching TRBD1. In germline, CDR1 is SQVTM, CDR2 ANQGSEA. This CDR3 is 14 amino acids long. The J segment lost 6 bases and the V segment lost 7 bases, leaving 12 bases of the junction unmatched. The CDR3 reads CSAPGTGYMDGYTF. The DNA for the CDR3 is TGCAGCGCCCCCGGGACAGGGTACATGGATGGCTACACCTTC.

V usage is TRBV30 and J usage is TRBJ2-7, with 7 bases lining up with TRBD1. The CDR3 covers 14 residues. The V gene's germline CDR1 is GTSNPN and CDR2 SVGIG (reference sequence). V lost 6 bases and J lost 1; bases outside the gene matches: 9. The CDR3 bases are TGTGCCTGCCATGACAGGGATCTTTCCTACGAGCAGTACTTC. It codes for CACHDRDLSYEQYF.